One TCR beta chain is described in this entry. The record originates from a study of blood T cell repertoires in COVID-19. Study-level background: The samples span acute and convalescent COVID-19 from the United States, Italy and Spain.

The junction had 11 bases not matched to a gene; V was cut back by 7 bases and J by 1 base. Germline V gene sequence: CDR1 LGHNT, CDR2 FRNRAP. The CDR3 consists of 16 residues. Only in-frame clones appear in the TCRdb table, and some are missing; sequencing was by immunoSEQ multiplex PCR. The sample lists approximately 270,000 clones, around 89% occurring once. The receptor comes from a man younger than 40 with acute or convalescent COVID-19. The chain links TRBV12-5 to TRBJ1-1, with 8 bases aligning to TRBD1. Sequenced: peripheral blood. The CDR3 spells CASASTPGGRNTEAFF. CDR3 DNA: TGTGCTAGTGCCTCCACCCCAGGGGGCCGGAACACTGAAGCTTTCTTT.